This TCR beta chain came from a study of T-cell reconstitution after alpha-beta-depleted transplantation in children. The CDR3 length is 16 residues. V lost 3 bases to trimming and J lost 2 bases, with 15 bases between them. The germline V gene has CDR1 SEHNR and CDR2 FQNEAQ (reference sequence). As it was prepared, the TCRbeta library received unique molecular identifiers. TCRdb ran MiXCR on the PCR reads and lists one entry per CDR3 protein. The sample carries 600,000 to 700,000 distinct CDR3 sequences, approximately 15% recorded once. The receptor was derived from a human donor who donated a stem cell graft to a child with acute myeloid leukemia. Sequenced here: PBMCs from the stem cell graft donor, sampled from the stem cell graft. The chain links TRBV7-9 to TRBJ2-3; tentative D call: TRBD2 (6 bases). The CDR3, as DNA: TGTGCCAGCAGCTTGTGGGACTCCCCTATCACAGATACGCAGTATTTT. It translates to CASSLWDSPITDTQYF.